This is a list of T cell receptor beta chains from one sample in a study of metastatic and nonmetastatic thyroid tumors. TCRdb ran MiXCR on the PCR reads. Of roughly 18,000 clones in the sample, 25% to 35% were seen once. Sample: tumor tissue. These receptor sequences come from a female donor with papillary thyroid cancer or a benign thyroid nodule (not recorded which). Some clones in this sample may be carry-over from other donors' samples. Each CDR3 is given with its conserved first and last residue. D genes are given only for firm matches. Rows may omit the clone size; those that give it use once, few, many or a size class.

J: TRBJ1-2; size: few; D: -; V: TRBV7-8; length: 17; DNA: TGTGCCAGCAGCTCCCAACCGGGACCTACGTCTAACTATGGCTACACCTTC; CDR3: CASSSQPGPTSNYGYTF
J: TRBJ2-3; size: -; D: TRBD2; V: TRBV27; length: 16; DNA: TGTGCCAGCAGTTCCGGGGGGACTAGCGGGAGAGATACGCAGTATTTT; CDR3: CASSSGGTSGRDTQYF
J: TRBJ2-5; size: -; D: -; V: TRBV28; length: 14; DNA: TGTGCCAGCAGTTTAGGTGACTCCCAAGAGACCCAGTACTTC; CDR3: CASSLGDSQETQYF
J: TRBJ2-5; size: -; D: -; V: TRBV2; length: 10; DNA: TGTGCCAGCAGTGGAGAGACCCAGTACTTC; CDR3: CASSGETQYF
J: TRBJ1-6; size: -; D: -; V: TRBV20-1; length: 15; DNA: TGCAGTGCTAGATATTTTATACAGGGTGAATCACCCCTCCACTTT; CDR3: CSARYFIQGESPLHF
J: TRBJ2-3; size: few; D: TRBD2; V: TRBV2; length: 14; DNA: TGTGCCAGCCGGACTAGCGGGGGCACAGATACGCAGTATTTT; CDR3: CASRTSGGTDTQYF
J: TRBJ2-1; size: -; D: -; V: TRBV12-3/TRBV12-4; length: 15; DNA: TGTGCCAGCAGTTTAGCCATAAGCTCCTACAATGAGCAGTTCTTC; CDR3: CASSLAISSYNEQFF
J: TRBJ1-6; size: -; D: -; V: TRBV11-2; length: 14; DNA: TGTGCCAGCAGCTTAGTAATAGTGACTTCACCCCTCCACTTT; CDR3: CASSLVIVTSPLHF
J: TRBJ2-7; size: -; D: TRBD1; V: TRBV5-1; length: 13; DNA: TGCGCCAGCAAGGTTACAGGGGCCTACGAGCAGTACTTC; CDR3: CASKVTGAYEQYF
J: TRBJ2-5; size: few; D: -; V: TRBV28; length: 14; DNA: TGTGCCATAAATGGGGGACAACTCCAAGAGACCCAGTACTTC; CDR3: CAINGGQLQETQYF
J: TRBJ1-5; size: -; D: -; V: TRBV12-3/TRBV12-4; length: 14; DNA: TGTGCCAGCAGTTCTACGGTTGCAAATCAGCCCCAGCATTTT; CDR3: CASSSTVANQPQHF
J: TRBJ1-1; size: medium-sized; D: -; V: TRBV20-1; length: 15; DNA: TGCAGTGCTAGAGATTCTCGCATCGGGAACACTGAAGCTTTCTTT; CDR3: CSARDSRIGNTEAFF
J: TRBJ1-1; size: many; D: TRBD1; V: TRBV4-3; length: 16; DNA: TGCGCCAGCAGCCAAGGGCAGGGGGCGGCGAACACTGAAGCTTTCTTT; CDR3: CASSQGQGAANTEAFF
J: TRBJ1-3; size: -; D: -; V: TRBV24-1; length: 17; DNA: TGTGCCACCAGTGATTTGGAGAAGGGGGTTTCTGGAAACACCATATATTTT; CDR3: CATSDLEKGVSGNTIYF
J: TRBJ2-7; size: few; D: TRBD1; V: TRBV12-3/TRBV12-4; length: 13; DNA: TGTGCCAGCAGTTTGGGGGACAGAATCGAGCAGTACTTC; CDR3: CASSLGDRIEQYF
J: TRBJ1-3; size: few; D: TRBD1; V: TRBV12-3/TRBV12-4; length: 16; DNA: TGTGCCAGCAGTTTAGGGGACAGACTCCTTGGAAACACCATATATTTT; CDR3: CASSLGDRLLGNTIYF
J: TRBJ2-5; size: few; D: -; V: TRBV6-2/TRBV6-3; length: 15; DNA: TGTGCCAGCAGTCGTACTCGACCTAGAGAAGAGACCCAGTACTTC; CDR3: CASSRTRPREETQYF
J: TRBJ1-1; size: -; D: -; V: TRBV27; length: 13; DNA: TGTGCCAGCAGTTTACAAGCAGATACTGAAGCTTTCTTT; CDR3: CASSLQADTEAFF
J: TRBJ1-2; size: -; D: -; V: TRBV3-1; length: 13; DNA: TGTGCCAGCAGCCAAGAATCCCGGGGTGGCTACACCTTC; CDR3: CASSQESRGGYTF
J: TRBJ1-4; size: -; D: -; V: TRBV5-1; length: 14; DNA: TGCGCCAGCAGCTTGGGGCAGGGTAATGAAAAACTGTTTTTT; CDR3: CASSLGQGNEKLFF
J: TRBJ2-1; size: -; D: TRBD1; V: TRBV7-2; length: 15; DNA: TGTGCCAGCAGCTTAAGAGGGACAGGGGGCAATGAGCAGTTCTTC; CDR3: CASSLRGTGGNEQFF
J: TRBJ1-5; size: many; D: -; V: TRBV5-8; length: 15; DNA: TGTGCCAGCAGCTTGGGACGTTTTAGCAATCAGCCCCAGCATTTT; CDR3: CASSLGRFSNQPQHF
J: TRBJ2-1; size: many; D: -; V: TRBV12-3/TRBV12-4; length: 22; DNA: TGTGCCAGCAGTTTAGGTATGGGGAGTAGCGAAAGTCCCAAGAGCTCCTACAATGAGCAGTTCTTC; CDR3: CASSLGMGSSESPKSSYNEQFF
J: TRBJ2-7; size: -; D: -; V: TRBV12-3/TRBV12-4; length: 11; DNA: TGTGCCAGCAGTCGGGCCTACGAGCAGTACTTC; CDR3: CASSRAYEQYF
J: TRBJ1-2; size: medium-sized; D: -; V: TRBV7-9; length: 12; DNA: TGTGCCAGCAGCCCACATTCTTCCGGCTACACCTTC; CDR3: CASSPHSSGYTF
J: TRBJ2-3; size: few; D: TRBD2; V: TRBV5-1; length: 16; DNA: TGCGCCAGCAGCTCAACGACTAGCGGGAGTACAGATACGCAGTATTTT; CDR3: CASSSTTSGSTDTQYF
J: TRBJ2-5; size: -; D: TRBD2; V: TRBV4-3; length: 15; DNA: TGCGCCAGCAGCCAAGAGGCGGCGGGAGTTGAGACCCAGTACTTC; CDR3: CASSQEAAGVETQYF
J: TRBJ2-5; size: -; D: -; V: TRBV12-3/TRBV12-4; length: 15; DNA: TGTGCCAGCAGTGCAGTCGGGAGAGCTAAAGAGACCCAGTACTTC; CDR3: CASSAVGRAKETQYF
J: TRBJ1-5; size: medium-sized; D: -; V: TRBV19; length: 15; DNA: TGTGCCAGTAGTATAGTCGACAGCCCAAATCAGCCCCAGCATTTT; CDR3: CASSIVDSPNQPQHF
J: TRBJ2-7; size: -; D: TRBD1; V: TRBV12-3/TRBV12-4; length: 15; DNA: TGTGCCACCAGTGAAAAGGGACAGGCGAACGACGAGCAGTACTTC; CDR3: CATSEKGQANDEQYF
J: TRBJ1-2; size: medium-sized; D: TRBD1; V: TRBV10-2; length: 15; DNA: TGCGCCAGCACAGCAGGACAGGGAGCCAACTATGGCTACACCTTC; CDR3: CASTAGQGANYGYTF
J: TRBJ2-7; size: -; D: -; V: TRBV6-1; length: 13; DNA: TGTGCCAGCATGGGAGGTGTGCGGTACGAGCAGTACTTC; CDR3: CASMGGVRYEQYF
J: TRBJ2-2; size: -; D: -; V: TRBV6-5; length: 15; DNA: TGTGCCAGCAGTTACGGGCAGCCGAACACCGGGGAGCTGTTTTTT; CDR3: CASSYGQPNTGELFF
J: TRBJ2-7; size: -; D: TRBD1; V: TRBV5-1; length: 14; DNA: TGCGCCAGCAGCTTGGGACAGGGTAGCTACGAGCAGTACTTC; CDR3: CASSLGQGSYEQYF
J: TRBJ2-7; size: -; D: -; V: TRBV19; length: 12; DNA: TGTGCCAGTAGCGGGCCTACCTACGAGCAGTACTTC; CDR3: CASSGPTYEQYF
J: TRBJ2-1; size: -; D: TRBD2; V: TRBV11-2; length: 14; DNA: TGTGCCAGCAGCTCATTAATGGGAGGGGTTGAGCAGTTCTTC; CDR3: CASSSLMGGVEQFF
J: TRBJ2-3; size: -; D: TRBD1; V: TRBV20-1; length: 15; DNA: TGCAGTGCTACCAGCGGGACAGGGGGCCAAGATACGCAGTATTTT; CDR3: CSATSGTGGQDTQYF
J: TRBJ1-3; size: -; D: -; V: TRBV6-5; length: 13; DNA: TGTGCCAGCAGTTGGCGGACTGGAAACACCATATATTTT; CDR3: CASSWRTGNTIYF
J: TRBJ2-7; size: few; D: -; V: TRBV6-2/TRBV6-3; length: 13; DNA: TGTGCCAGCAGTTACGGGCCAGAGGGGGAAGAGCACTTC; CDR3: CASSYGPEGEEHF
J: TRBJ2-2; size: many; D: -; V: TRBV4-1; length: 14; DNA: TGCGCCAGCAGCCAAGGGGACCGCCCCGGGGAGCTGTTTTTT; CDR3: CASSQGDRPGELFF
J: TRBJ2-2; size: few; D: -; V: TRBV6-2/TRBV6-3; length: 13; DNA: TGTGCCAGCGGGGCAGCGGGTGGCGGGGAGCTGTTTTTT; CDR3: CASGAAGGGELFF
J: TRBJ2-1; size: -; D: TRBD2; V: TRBV19; length: 16; DNA: TGTGCCAGTAGTATAGTGGGACTAGTACGGTACAATGAGCAGTTCTTC; CDR3: CASSIVGLVRYNEQFF
J: TRBJ2-7; size: -; D: -; V: TRBV9; length: 14; DNA: TGTGCCAGCAGCGTAGGGAGCGGCTCCTACGAGCAGTACTTC; CDR3: CASSVGSGSYEQYF
J: TRBJ2-5; size: many; D: -; V: TRBV7-2; length: 16; DNA: TGTGCCAGCAGCTTGCCCGGGATCCGAAGGGCAGAGACCCAGTACTTC; CDR3: CASSLPGIRRAETQYF
J: TRBJ2-1; size: -; D: TRBD1; V: TRBV6-4; length: 11; DNA: TGTGCCAGCAGTGCCGACAGGGTCAACTTCTTC; CDR3: CASSADRVNFF
J: TRBJ2-6; size: few; D: -; V: TRBV19; length: 13; DNA: TGTGCCAGTACCCCTGCCTGGGCCAACGTCCTGACTTTC; CDR3: CASTPAWANVLTF
J: TRBJ1-2; size: once; D: -; V: TRBV30; length: 12; DNA: TGTGCCTGGAAGCCGACAGTGGGTGGCTACACCTTC; CDR3: CAWKPTVGGYTF
J: TRBJ2-2; size: -; D: -; V: TRBV5-1; length: 15; DNA: TGCGCCAGCAGCTCCAGGCTAGCCACCACCGGGGAGCTGTTTTTT; CDR3: CASSSRLATTGELFF
J: TRBJ1-1; size: many; D: -; V: TRBV7-3; length: 13; DNA: TGTGCCAGCAGTTCCCTACCGAACACTGAAGCTTTCTTT; CDR3: CASSSLPNTEAFF
J: TRBJ2-1; size: -; D: -; V: TRBV11-2; length: 17; DNA: TGTGCCAGCAGCTTACGTGGGAGGGGGAGCTCCTACAATGAGCAGTTCTTC; CDR3: CASSLRGRGSSYNEQFF